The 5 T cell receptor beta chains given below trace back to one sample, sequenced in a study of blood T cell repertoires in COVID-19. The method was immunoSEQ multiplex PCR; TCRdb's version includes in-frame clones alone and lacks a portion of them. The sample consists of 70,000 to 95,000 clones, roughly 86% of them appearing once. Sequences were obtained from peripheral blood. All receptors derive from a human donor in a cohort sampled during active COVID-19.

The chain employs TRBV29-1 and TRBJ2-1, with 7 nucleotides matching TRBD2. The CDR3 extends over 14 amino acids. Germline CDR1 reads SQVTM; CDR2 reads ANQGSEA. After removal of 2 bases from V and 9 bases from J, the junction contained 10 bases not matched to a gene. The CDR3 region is CSVEPGGTSLEQFF. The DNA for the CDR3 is TGCAGCGTTGAACCCGGGGGGACTTCGCTTGAGCAGTTCTTC.

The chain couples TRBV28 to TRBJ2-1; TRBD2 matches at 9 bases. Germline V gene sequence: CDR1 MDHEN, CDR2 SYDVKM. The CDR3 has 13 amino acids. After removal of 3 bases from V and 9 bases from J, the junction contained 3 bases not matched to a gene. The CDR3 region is CASSLAGGPEQFF. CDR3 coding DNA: TGTGCCAGCAGTTTGGCGGGAGGGCCTGAGCAGTTCTTC.

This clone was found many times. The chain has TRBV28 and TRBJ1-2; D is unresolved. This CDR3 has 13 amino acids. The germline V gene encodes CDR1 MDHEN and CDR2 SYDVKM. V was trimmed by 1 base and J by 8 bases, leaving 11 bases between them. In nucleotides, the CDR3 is TGTGCCAGCAGTTTATATACGACTCCCGGCTACACCTTC. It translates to CASSLYTTPGYTF.

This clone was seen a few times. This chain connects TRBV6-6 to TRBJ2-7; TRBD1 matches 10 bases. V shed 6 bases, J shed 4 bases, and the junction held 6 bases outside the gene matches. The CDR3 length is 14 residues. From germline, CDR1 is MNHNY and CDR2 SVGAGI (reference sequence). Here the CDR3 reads CASRTGTGVYEQYF. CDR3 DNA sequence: TGTGCCAGCAGGACCGGGACAGGGGTTTACGAGCAGTACTTC.

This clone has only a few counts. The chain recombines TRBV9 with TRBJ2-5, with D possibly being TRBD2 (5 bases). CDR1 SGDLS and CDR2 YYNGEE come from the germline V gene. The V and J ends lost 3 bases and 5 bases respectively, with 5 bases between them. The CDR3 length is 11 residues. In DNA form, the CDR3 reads TGTGCCAGCAGCGCGGGGGAGACCCAGTACTTC. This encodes CASSAGETQYF.